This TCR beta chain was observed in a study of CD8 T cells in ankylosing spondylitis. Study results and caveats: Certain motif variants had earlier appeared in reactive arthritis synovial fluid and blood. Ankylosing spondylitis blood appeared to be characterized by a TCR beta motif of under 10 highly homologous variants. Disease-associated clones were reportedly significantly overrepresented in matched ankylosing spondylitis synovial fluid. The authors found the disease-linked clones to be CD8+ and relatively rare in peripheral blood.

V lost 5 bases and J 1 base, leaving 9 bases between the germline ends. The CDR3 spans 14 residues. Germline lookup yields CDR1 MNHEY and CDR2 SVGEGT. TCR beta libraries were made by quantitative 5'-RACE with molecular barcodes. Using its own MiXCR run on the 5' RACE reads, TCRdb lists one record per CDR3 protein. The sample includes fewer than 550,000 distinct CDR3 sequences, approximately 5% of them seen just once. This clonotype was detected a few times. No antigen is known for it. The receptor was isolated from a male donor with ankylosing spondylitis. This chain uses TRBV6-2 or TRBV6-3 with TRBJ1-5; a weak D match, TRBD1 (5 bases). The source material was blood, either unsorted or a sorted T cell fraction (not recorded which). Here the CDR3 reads CASSPWDSNQPQHF. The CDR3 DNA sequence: TGTGCCAGCAGTCCCTGGGACAGCAATCAGCCCCAGCATTTT.